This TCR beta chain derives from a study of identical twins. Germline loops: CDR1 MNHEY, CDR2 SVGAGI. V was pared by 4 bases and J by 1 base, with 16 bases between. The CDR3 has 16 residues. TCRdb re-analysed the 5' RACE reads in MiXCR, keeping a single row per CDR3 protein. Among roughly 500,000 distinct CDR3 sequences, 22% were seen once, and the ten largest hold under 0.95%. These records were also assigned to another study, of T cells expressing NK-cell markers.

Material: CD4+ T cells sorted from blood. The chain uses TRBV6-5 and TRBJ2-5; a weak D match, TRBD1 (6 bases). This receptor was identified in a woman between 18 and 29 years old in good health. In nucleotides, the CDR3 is TGTGCCAGCAGTTTATGGGGGCGGAGATCCCAAGAGACCCAGTACTTC. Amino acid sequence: CASSLWGRRSQETQYF.